This passage covers 4 T cell receptor beta chains from one sample sequenced in a study of shared clonotypes between healthy human individuals. Produced via immunoSEQ multiplex PCR; TCRdb's table is partial and in-frame only. The sample carries roughly 490,000 clones, 65% to 80% recorded once. Sequenced input: PBMCs. The receptors were gathered from a woman aged 40 to 55 in good health. Some clones in this sample may be carry-over from other donors' samples.

This chain joins TRBV19 and TRBJ2-2; TRBD2 agrees at 7 bases. V lost 7 bases, J lost 6 bases, and 11 bases stayed unmatched. From germline, CDR1 is LNHDA and CDR2 SQIVND (reference sequence). There are 15 residues in the CDR3. The chain's CDR3 is CASNWDGRKAGELFF. The CDR3 region has the DNA TGTGCCAGTAACTGGGACGGGAGGAAGGCCGGGGAGCTGTTTTTT.

This clone was picked up one time. V is TRBV19 and J is TRBJ2-1, with 9 bases matching TRBD2. With V trimmed by 3 bases and J by 5 bases, 2 bases remained unmatched. The CDR3 sequence is 14 residues long. Germline CDR1 is LNHDA and CDR2 is SQIVND (reference sequence). CDR3 loop: CASSIIAGDNEQFF. The CDR3 DNA reads TGTGCCAGTAGTATCATAGCGGGAGACAATGAGCAGTTCTTC. The full variable domain, in which reference TRBV19 and TRBJ2-1 provide the parts outside the CDR3, is DGGITQSPKYLFRKEGQNVTLSCEQNLNHDAMYWYRQDPGQGLRLIYYSQIVNDFQKGDIAEGYSVSREKKESFPLTVTSAQKNPTAFYLCASSIIAGDNEQFFGPGTRLTVL.

V and J are TRBV19 and TRBJ1-5; TRBD1 might be the D (5 bases). V lost 4 bases, J lost 8 bases, and 9 bases lay in between. There are 12 residues in the CDR3. CDR1 and CDR2 from the germline V gene are LNHDA and SQIVND (reference sequence). CDR3 in DNA: TGTGCCAGTAGTAGGGGCTTAGAGCCCCAGCATTTT. As protein: CASSRGLEPQHF.

This clone occurred once. V usage is TRBV13 and J usage is TRBJ1-1; D is ambiguous. Germline CDR1 PRHDT, CDR2 FYEKMQ (reference sequence). The germline V and J ends were trimmed by 5 bases and 4 bases, with 17 bases remaining between them. CDR3 length: 15 amino acids. The CDR3 bases are TGTGCCAGCAGCGACGCCGCACGGGGTGGCACTGAAGCTTTCTTT. Translated: CASSDAARGGTEAFF.